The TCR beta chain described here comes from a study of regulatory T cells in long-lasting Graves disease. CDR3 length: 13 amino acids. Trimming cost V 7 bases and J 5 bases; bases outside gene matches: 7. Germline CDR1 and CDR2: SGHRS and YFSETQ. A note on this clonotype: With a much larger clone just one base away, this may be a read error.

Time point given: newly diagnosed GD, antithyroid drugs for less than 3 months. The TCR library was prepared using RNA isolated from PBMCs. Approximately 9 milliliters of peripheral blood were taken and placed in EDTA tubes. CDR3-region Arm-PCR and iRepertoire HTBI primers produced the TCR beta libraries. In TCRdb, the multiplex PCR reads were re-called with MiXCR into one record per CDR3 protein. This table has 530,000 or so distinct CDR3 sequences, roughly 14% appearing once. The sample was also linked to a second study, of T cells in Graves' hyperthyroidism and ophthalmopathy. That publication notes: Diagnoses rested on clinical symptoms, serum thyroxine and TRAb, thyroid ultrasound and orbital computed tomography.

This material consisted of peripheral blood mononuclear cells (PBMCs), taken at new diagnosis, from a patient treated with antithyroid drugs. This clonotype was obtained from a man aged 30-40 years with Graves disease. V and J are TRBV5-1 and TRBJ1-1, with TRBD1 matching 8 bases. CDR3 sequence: CASQDREVTEAFF. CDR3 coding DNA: TGCGCCAGCCAGGACAGGGAGGTAACTGAAGCTTTCTTT.